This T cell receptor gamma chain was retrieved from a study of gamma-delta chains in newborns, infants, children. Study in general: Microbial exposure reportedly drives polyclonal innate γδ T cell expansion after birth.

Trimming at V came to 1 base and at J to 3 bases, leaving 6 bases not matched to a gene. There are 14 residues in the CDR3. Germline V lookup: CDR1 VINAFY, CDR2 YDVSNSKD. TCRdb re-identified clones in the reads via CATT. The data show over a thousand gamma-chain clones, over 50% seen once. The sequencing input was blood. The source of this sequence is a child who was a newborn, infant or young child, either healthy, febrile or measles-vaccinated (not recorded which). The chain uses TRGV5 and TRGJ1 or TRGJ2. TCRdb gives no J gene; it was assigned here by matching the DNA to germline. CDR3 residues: CATWDSPFYYKKLF. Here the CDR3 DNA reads TGTGCCACCTGGGACAGCCCCTTTTATTATAAGAAACTCTTT.